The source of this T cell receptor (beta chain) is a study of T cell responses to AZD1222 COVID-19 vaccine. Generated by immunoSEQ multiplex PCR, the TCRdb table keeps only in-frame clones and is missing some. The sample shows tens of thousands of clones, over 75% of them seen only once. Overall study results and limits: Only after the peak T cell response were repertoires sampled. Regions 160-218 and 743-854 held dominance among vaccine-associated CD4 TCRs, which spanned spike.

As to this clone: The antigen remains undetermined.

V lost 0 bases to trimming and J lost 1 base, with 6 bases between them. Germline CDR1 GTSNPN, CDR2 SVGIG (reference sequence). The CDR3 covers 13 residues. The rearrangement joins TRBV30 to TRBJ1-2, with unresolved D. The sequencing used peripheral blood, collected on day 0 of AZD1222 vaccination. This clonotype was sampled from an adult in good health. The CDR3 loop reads CAWSVLLNYGYTF. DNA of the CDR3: TGTGCCTGGAGTGTATTGCTTAACTATGGCTACACCTTC.